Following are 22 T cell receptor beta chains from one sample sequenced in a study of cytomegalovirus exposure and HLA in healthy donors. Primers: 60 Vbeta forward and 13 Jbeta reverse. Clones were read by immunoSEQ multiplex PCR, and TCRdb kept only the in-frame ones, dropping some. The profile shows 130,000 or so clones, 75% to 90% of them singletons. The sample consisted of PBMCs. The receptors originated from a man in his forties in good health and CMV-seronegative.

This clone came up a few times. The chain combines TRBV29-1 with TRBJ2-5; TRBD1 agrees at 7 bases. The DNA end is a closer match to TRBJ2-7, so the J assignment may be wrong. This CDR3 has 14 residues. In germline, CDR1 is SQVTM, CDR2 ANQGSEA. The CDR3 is CSVDSRDSSYEQYF. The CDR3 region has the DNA TGCAGCGTTGATTCCCGGGACAGCTCCTACGAGCAGTACTTC.

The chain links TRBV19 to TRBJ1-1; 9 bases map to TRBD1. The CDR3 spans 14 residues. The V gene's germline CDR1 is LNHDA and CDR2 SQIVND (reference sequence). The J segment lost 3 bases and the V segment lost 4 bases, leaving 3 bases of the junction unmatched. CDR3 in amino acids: CASSKRDRDTEAFF. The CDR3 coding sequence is TGTGCCAGTAGTAAACGGGACAGGGACACTGAAGCTTTCTTT.

CDR3 coding DNA: TGTGCCAGTAGTATCGGGTACCGAGATCAGCCCCAGCATTTT. Amino acids: CASSIGYRDQPQHF. The gene calls are TRBV19 and TRBJ1-5, with unresolved D. Trimming removed 3 bases at V and 5 bases at J, with 11 bases between. The CDR3 runs 14 residues. The V gene's germline CDR1 is LNHDA and CDR2 SQIVND (reference sequence).

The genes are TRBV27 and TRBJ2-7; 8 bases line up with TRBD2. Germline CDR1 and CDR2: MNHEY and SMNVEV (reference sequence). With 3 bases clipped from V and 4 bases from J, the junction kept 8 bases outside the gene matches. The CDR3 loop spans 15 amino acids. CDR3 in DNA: TGTGCCAGCAGTTTTCGGGGGGGGGCCGGGTACGAGCAGTACTTC. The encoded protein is CASSFRGGAGYEQYF.

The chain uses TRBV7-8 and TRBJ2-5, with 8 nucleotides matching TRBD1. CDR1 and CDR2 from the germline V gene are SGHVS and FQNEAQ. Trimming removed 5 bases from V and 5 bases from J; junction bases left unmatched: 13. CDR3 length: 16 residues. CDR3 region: CASSISRTGRFETQYF. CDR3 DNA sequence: TGTGCCAGCAGCATCAGTCGGACAGGGCGGTTTGAGACCCAGTACTTC.

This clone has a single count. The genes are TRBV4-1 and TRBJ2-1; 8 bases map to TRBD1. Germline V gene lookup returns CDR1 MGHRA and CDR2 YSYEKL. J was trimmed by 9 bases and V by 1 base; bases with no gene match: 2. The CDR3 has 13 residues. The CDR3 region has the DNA TGCGCCAGCAGCCAAGGGGACAGGTTTGAGCAGTTCTTC. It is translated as CASSQGDRFEQFF.

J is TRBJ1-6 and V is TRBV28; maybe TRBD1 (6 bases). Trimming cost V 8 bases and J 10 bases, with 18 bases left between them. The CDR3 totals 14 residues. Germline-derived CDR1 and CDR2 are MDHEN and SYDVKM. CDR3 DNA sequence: TGTGCCAGCTCCTTTCCGGGGGGCGTATCACCCCTCCACTTT. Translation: CASSFPGGVSPLHF.

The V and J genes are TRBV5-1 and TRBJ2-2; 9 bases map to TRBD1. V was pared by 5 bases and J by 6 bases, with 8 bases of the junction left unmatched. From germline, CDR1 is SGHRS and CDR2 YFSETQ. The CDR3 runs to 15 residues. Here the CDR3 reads CASSQGGQGAGELFF. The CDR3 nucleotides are TGCGCCAGCAGTCAAGGGGGACAGGGTGCCGGGGAGCTGTTTTTT.

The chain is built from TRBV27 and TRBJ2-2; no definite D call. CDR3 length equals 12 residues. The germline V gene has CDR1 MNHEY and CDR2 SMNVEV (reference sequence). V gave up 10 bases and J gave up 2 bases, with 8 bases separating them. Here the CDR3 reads CATRRNTGELFF. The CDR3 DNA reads TGTGCCACTAGGCGAAACACCGGGGAGCTGTTTTTT.

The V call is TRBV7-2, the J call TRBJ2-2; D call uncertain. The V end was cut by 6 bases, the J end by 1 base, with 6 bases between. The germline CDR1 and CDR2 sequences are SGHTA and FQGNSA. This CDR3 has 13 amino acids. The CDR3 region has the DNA TGTGCCAGCAGTTGGAGGAACACCGGGGAGCTGTTTTTT. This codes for CASSWRNTGELFF.

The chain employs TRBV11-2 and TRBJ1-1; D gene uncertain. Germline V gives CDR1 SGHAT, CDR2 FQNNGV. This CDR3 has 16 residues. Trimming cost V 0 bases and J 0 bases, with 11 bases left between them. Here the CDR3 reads CASSLDPAGLNTEAFF. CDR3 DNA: TGTGCCAGCAGCTTAGATCCAGCAGGTTTGAACACTGAAGCTTTCTTT.

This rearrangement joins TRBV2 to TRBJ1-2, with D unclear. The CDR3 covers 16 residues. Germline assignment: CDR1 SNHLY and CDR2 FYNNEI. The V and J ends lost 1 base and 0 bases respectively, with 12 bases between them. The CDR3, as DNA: TGTGCCAGCAGTGAAGAAGTAGGGAGGACTAACTATGGCTACACCTTC. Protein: CASSEEVGRTNYGYTF. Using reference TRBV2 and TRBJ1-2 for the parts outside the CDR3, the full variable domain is EPEVTQTPSHQVTQMGQEVILRCVPISNHLYFYWYRQILGQKVEFLVSFYNNEISEKSEIFDDQFSVERPDGSNFTLKIRSTKLEDSAMYFCASSEEVGRTNYGYTFGSGTRLTVV.

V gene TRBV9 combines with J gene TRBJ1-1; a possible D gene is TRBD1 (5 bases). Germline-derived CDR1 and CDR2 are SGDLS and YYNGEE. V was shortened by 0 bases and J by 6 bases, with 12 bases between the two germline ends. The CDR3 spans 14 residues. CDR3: CASSVALRDAEAFF. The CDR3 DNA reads TGTGCCAGCAGCGTAGCTCTCAGGGATGCTGAAGCTTTCTTT.

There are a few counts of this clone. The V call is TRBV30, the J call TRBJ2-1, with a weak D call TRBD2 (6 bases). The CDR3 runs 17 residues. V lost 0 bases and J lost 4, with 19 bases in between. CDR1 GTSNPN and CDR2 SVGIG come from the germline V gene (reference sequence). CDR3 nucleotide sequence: TGTGCCTGGAGTGTTCCTTTGGGGAGGACTAATTACAATGAGCAGTTCTTC. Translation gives CAWSVPLGRTNYNEQFF.

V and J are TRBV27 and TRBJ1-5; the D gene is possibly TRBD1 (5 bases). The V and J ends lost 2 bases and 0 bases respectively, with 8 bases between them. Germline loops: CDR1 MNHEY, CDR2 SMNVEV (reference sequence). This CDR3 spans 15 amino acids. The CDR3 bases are TGTGCCAGCAGTTTAGACAGCTATAGCAATCAGCCCCAGCATTTT. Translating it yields CASSLDSYSNQPQHF.

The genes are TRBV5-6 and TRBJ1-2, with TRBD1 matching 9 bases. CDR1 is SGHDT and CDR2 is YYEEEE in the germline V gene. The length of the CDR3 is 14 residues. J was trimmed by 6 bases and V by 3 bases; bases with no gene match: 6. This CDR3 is CASSSGTGQNGYTF. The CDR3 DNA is TGTGCCAGCAGCTCCGGGACAGGGCAAAATGGCTACACCTTC.

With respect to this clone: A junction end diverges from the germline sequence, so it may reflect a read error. The CDR3 here is CASSKGQGRVETQYF. The CDR3 nucleotides are TGTGCTAGCAGCAAGGGACAGGGGCGGGTGGAGACCCAGTACTTC. The chain is built from TRBV7-7 and TRBJ2-5; 10 bases align to TRBD1. This CDR3 spans 15 amino acids. CDR1 and CDR2 (germline): SSHAT, FNYEAQ (reference sequence).

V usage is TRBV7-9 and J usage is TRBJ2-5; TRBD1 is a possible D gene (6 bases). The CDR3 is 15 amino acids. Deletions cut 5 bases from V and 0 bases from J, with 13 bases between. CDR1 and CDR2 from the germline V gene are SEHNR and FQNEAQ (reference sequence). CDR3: CASSPGTLYQETQYF. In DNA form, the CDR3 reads TGTGCCAGCAGCCCCGGGACACTTTACCAAGAGACCCAGTACTTC.

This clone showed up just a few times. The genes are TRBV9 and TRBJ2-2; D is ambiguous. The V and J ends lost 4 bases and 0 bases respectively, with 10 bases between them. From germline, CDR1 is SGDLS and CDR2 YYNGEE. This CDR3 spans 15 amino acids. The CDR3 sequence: CASSPLSTNTGELFF. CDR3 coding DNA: TGTGCCAGCAGCCCCCTTAGCACGAACACCGGGGAGCTGTTTTTT.

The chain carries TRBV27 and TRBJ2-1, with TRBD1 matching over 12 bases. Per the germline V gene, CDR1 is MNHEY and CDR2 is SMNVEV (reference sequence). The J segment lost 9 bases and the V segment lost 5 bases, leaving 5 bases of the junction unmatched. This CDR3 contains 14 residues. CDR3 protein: CASSQGTGGGEQFF. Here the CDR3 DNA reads TGTGCCAGCAGTCAAGGGACAGGGGGCGGTGAGCAGTTCTTC.

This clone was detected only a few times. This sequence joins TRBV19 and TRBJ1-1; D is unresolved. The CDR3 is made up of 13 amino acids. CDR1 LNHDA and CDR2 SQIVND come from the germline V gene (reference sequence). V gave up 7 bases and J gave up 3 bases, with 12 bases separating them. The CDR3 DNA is TGTGCCAGTACTGTATACGGGGACACTGAAGCTTTCTTT. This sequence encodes CASTVYGDTEAFF.

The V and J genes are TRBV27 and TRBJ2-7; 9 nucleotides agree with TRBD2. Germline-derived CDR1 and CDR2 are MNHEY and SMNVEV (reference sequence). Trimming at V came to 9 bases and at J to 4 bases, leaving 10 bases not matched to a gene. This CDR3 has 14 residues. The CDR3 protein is CASSARGGMYEQYF. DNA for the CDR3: TGTGCCAGTTCAGCGCGGGGGGGCATGTACGAGCAGTACTTC.